Listed below are T cell receptor beta chains from one sample, sequenced in a study of Graves' ophthalmopathy and Graves' hyperthyroidism. TCRdb processed the multiplex PCR reads anew with MiXCR; each CDR3 protein has one entry. The sample contains fewer than 70,000 distinct CDR3 sequences, approximately 50% of which appear only once. Input material: peripheral blood. The receptors originated from an adult woman with Graves' ophthalmopathy. CDR3s include the opening cysteine and the closing phenylalanine or tryptophan. The order of the fields is CDR3 protein, CDR3 DNA, V gene, J gene, clone size, D gene. The D gene is left open where the match is weak. Only part of the rows carry a size: once, few, many, or a class if the clone is expanded.

CDR3aa: CASSSLGNQPQHF
CDR3nt: TGCGCCAGCAGCTCCCTAGGGAATCAGCCCCAGCATTTT
v_gene: TRBV5-1
j_gene: TRBJ1-5
abundance: many
d_gene: NA

CDR3aa: CSARVPGAQTEQFF
CDR3nt: TGCAGTGCTAGAGTCCCGGGGGCGCAGACTGAGCAGTTCTTC
v_gene: TRBV20-1
j_gene: TRBJ2-1
abundance: NA
d_gene: NA

CDR3aa: CATSRASGGNTQYF
CDR3nt: TGTGCCACCAGCAGAGCAAGCGGCGGAAATACGCAGTATTTT
v_gene: TRBV15
j_gene: TRBJ2-3
abundance: many
d_gene: NA

CDR3aa: CASSIEASMYDEQFF
CDR3nt: TGTGCCAGTAGTATAGAGGCTAGTATGTACGATGAGCAGTTCTTC
v_gene: TRBV19
j_gene: TRBJ2-1
abundance: many
d_gene: NA

CDR3aa: CASVAGYYEELFF
CDR3nt: TGTGCCAGCGTAGCGGGATACTACGAGGAGCTGTTTTTT
v_gene: TRBV3-2
j_gene: TRBJ2-2
abundance: many
d_gene: NA

CDR3aa: CASSSGTGGASGANVLTF
CDR3nt: TGTGCCAGTAGCTCCGGGACAGGGGGCGCCTCTGGGGCCAACGTCCTGACTTTC
v_gene: TRBV19
j_gene: TRBJ2-6
abundance: many
d_gene: TRBD1

CDR3aa: CASSLRALSEQYF
CDR3nt: TGTGCCAGCAGCCTCCGGGCCCTTAGCGAGCAGTACTTC
v_gene: TRBV7-9
j_gene: TRBJ2-7
abundance: NA
d_gene: NA

CDR3aa: CASSARVPNEKPFF
CDR3nt: TGTGCCAGCAGTGCCAGGGTACCTAATGAAAAGCCGTTTTTT
v_gene: TRBV2
j_gene: TRBJ1-4
abundance: NA
d_gene: NA

CDR3aa: CASSQTSGRTGENEQFF
CDR3nt: TGCGCCAGCAGCCAAACTAGCGGGAGAACTGGGGAAAATGAGCAGTTCTTC
v_gene: TRBV4-1
j_gene: TRBJ2-1
abundance: many
d_gene: TRBD2

CDR3aa: CSGGGPQVTQYF
CDR3nt: TGCAGTGGAGGGGGACCCCAAGTGACCCAGTACTTC
v_gene: TRBV20-1
j_gene: TRBJ2-5
abundance: NA
d_gene: NA

CDR3aa: CSAEGGGAGANVLTF
CDR3nt: TGCAGTGCTGAGGGTGGGGGCGCGGGGGCCAACGTCCTGACTTTC
v_gene: TRBV20-1
j_gene: TRBJ2-6
abundance: NA
d_gene: NA

CDR3aa: CAARDLSYEQYF
CDR3nt: TGTGCTGCGCGGGACCTCTCCTACGAGCAGTACTTC
v_gene: TRBV7-7
j_gene: TRBJ2-7
abundance: NA
d_gene: NA

CDR3aa: CASSQADYSTDTQYF
CDR3nt: TGTGCCAGCAGCCAAGCCGATTATAGCACAGATACGCAGTATTTT
v_gene: TRBV4-2
j_gene: TRBJ2-3
abundance: many
d_gene: NA

CDR3aa: CASSHQQSGNTIYF
CDR3nt: TGCGCCAGCAGCCACCAGCAATCTGGAAACACCATATATTTT
v_gene: TRBV4-3
j_gene: TRBJ1-3
abundance: many
d_gene: NA

CDR3aa: CASSFRTGGGGYTF
CDR3nt: TGCGCCAGCAGCTTCAGGACAGGGGGAGGTGGCTACACCTTC
v_gene: TRBV5-1
j_gene: TRBJ1-2
abundance: many
d_gene: TRBD1

CDR3aa: CASRAGSGRSTDTQYF
CDR3nt: TGTGCCAGCAGGGCAGGGAGCGGACGGAGCACAGATACGCAGTATTTT
v_gene: TRBV2
j_gene: TRBJ2-3
abundance: NA
d_gene: NA

CDR3aa: CAWSPIYRNTEAFF
CDR3nt: TGTGCCTGGAGTCCCATTTATAGGAACACTGAAGCTTTCTTT
v_gene: TRBV30
j_gene: TRBJ1-1
abundance: NA
d_gene: NA

CDR3aa: CASSLGAEQDTQYF
CDR3nt: TGCGCCAGCAGCTTGGGTGCCGAGCAAGATACGCAGTATTTT
v_gene: TRBV5-1
j_gene: TRBJ2-3
abundance: many
d_gene: NA

CDR3aa: CSARDYGRNTYEQYF
CDR3nt: TGCAGTGCTAGAGATTACGGCCGTAACACCTACGAGCAGTACTTC
v_gene: TRBV20-1
j_gene: TRBJ2-7
abundance: NA
d_gene: NA

CDR3aa: CASSRPEGSEAFF
CDR3nt: TGTGCCAGCAGCAGGCCGGAGGGGTCTGAAGCTTTCTTT
v_gene: TRBV4-2
j_gene: TRBJ1-1
abundance: many
d_gene: NA

CDR3aa: CASSTYRDGDTQYF
CDR3nt: TGTGCCAGTAGTACATACCGGGACGGGGATACGCAGTATTTT
v_gene: TRBV19
j_gene: TRBJ2-3
abundance: NA
d_gene: NA

CDR3aa: CASSLGQETQYF
CDR3nt: TGTGCCAGCAGTTTAGGACAGGAGACCCAGTACTTC
v_gene: TRBV12-3/TRBV12-4
j_gene: TRBJ2-5
abundance: NA
d_gene: NA

CDR3aa: CASSVASGRGKETQYF
CDR3nt: TGTGCCAGCAGCGTAGCCTCCGGGCGGGGAAAGGAGACCCAGTACTTC
v_gene: TRBV9
j_gene: TRBJ2-5
abundance: NA
d_gene: NA

CDR3aa: CASSGNAPRNTEAFF
CDR3nt: TGTGCCAGCAGTGGAAACGCCCCGAGGAACACTGAAGCTTTCTTT
v_gene: TRBV6-1
j_gene: TRBJ1-1
abundance: many
d_gene: NA

CDR3aa: CASSLRGSDTQYF
CDR3nt: TGCGCCAGCAGCTTGCGGGGGTCGGATACGCAGTATTTT
v_gene: TRBV5-1
j_gene: TRBJ2-3
abundance: NA
d_gene: NA

CDR3aa: CASSFVAGPYEQYF
CDR3nt: TGTGCCAGCTCATTCGTAGCGGGTCCCTACGAGCAGTACTTC
v_gene: TRBV18
j_gene: TRBJ2-7
abundance: few
d_gene: TRBD2

CDR3aa: CASSFLPPNNEQFF
CDR3nt: TGTGCCAGCAGCTTTCTACCGCCTAACAATGAGCAGTTCTTC
v_gene: TRBV7-9
j_gene: TRBJ2-1
abundance: many
d_gene: NA

CDR3aa: CASSLSDAYGFPQHF
CDR3nt: TGTGCCAGCAGTTTATCGGACGCGTATGGCTTTCCCCAGCATTTT
v_gene: TRBV28
j_gene: TRBJ1-5
abundance: many
d_gene: NA

CDR3aa: CASSFGPYNSPLHF
CDR3nt: TGTGCCAGCAGCTTTGGACCCTATAATTCACCCCTCCACTTT
v_gene: TRBV7-8
j_gene: TRBJ1-6
abundance: medium-sized
d_gene: NA

CDR3aa: CAWSAPRGLNYGYTF
CDR3nt: TGTGCCTGGAGTGCCCCCAGGGGCCTGAACTATGGCTACACCTTC
v_gene: TRBV30
j_gene: TRBJ1-2
abundance: few
d_gene: NA

CDR3aa: CASSLPGVPYEQYF
CDR3nt: TGTGCCAGCAGCCTACCGGGGGTCCCCTACGAGCAGTACTTC
v_gene: TRBV28
j_gene: TRBJ2-7
abundance: many
d_gene: NA

CDR3aa: CASSPRARGDYNEQFF
CDR3nt: TGCGCCAGCAGCCCCCGGGCCAGGGGGGACTACAATGAGCAGTTCTTC
v_gene: TRBV4-3
j_gene: TRBJ2-1
abundance: many
d_gene: NA

CDR3aa: CASSLADELQVNEQFF
CDR3nt: TGCGCTAGCAGCTTGGCCGATGAACTTCAGGTCAATGAGCAGTTCTTC
v_gene: TRBV5-1
j_gene: TRBJ2-1
abundance: once
d_gene: NA

CDR3aa: CASSASVTSGRIGYEQYF
CDR3nt: TGTGCCAGCAGTGCTAGTGTGACTAGCGGGAGAATTGGCTACGAGCAGTACTTC
v_gene: TRBV9
j_gene: TRBJ2-7
abundance: NA
d_gene: TRBD2

CDR3aa: CASRTGTSGTETQYF
CDR3nt: TGTGCCAGCAGGACCGGGACTAGCGGGACGGAGACCCAGTACTTC
v_gene: TRBV5-5
j_gene: TRBJ2-5
abundance: NA
d_gene: TRBD2